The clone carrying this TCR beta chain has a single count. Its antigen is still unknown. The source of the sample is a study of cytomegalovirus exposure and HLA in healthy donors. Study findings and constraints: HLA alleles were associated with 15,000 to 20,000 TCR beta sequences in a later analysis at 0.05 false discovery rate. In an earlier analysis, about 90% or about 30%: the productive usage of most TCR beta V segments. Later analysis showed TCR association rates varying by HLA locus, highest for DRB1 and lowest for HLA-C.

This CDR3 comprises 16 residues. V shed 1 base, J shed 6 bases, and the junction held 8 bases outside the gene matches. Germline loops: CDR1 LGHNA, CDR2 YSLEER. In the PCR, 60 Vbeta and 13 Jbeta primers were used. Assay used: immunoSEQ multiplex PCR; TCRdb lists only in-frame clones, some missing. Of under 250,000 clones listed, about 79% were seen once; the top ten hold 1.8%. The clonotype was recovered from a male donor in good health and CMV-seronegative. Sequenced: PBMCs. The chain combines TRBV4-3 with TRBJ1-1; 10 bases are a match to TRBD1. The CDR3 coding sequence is TGCGCCAGCAGCCAAGTCCTAACGACAGGGGGCCCTGAAGCTTTCTTT. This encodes CASSQVLTTGGPEAFF.